Following are 29 T cell receptor beta chains from one sample sequenced in a study of cytomegalovirus exposure and HLA in healthy donors. The PCR contained 60 Vbeta and 13 Jbeta primers. Profiled with immunoSEQ multiplex PCR; TCRdb holds only in-frame clones, not every one. Among about 270,000 clones, about 75% were seen once, and the ten largest hold approximately 2.5%. Sequenced sample: PBMCs. The source is a female donor in good health and CMV-seronegative.

CDR3: CASSQVGTSPSGNTIYF. As DNA, the CDR3 is TGTGCCAGCAGCCAAGTGGGCACTTCCCCCTCTGGAAACACCATATATTTT. The chain carries TRBV14 and TRBJ1-3, with unresolved D. This CDR3 has 17 amino acids. From germline, CDR1 is SGHDN and CDR2 FVKESK. The germline V and J ends were trimmed by 1 base and 0 bases, with 13 bases remaining between them.

J is TRBJ1-1 and V is TRBV30; D is unclear. The germline gives CDR1 GTSNPN, CDR2 SVGIG (reference sequence). V lost 5 bases and J 3 bases, leaving 16 bases between the germline ends. The CDR3 runs 14 residues. CDR3 bases: TGTGCCTGGGTGATAGGGCTGCGGGACACTGAAGCTTTCTTT. Protein sequence: CAWVIGLRDTEAFF.

The chain couples TRBV6-1 to TRBJ1-4, with TRBD1 as a possible D gene (5 bases). The germline V and J ends were trimmed by 6 bases and 7 bases, with 15 bases remaining between them. The germline CDR1 and CDR2 sequences are MNHNS and SASEGT. The CDR3 runs to 14 residues. CDR3 residues: CASRDPSGAEKLFF. CDR3 DNA: TGTGCCAGCAGGGACCCGTCTGGGGCTGAAAAACTGTTTTTT.

The V call is TRBV5-4, the J call TRBJ2-1; 8 bases map to TRBD2. CDR1 SGHNT and CDR2 YYREEE come from the germline V gene (reference sequence). CDR3 length: 15 amino acids. The V gene end was trimmed by 4 bases and the J gene end by 6 bases; junction bases not matched to a gene: 9. CDR3 sequence: CASSPWGGRLNEQFF. CDR3 coding DNA: TGTGCCAGCAGCCCCTGGGGCGGGAGGCTCAATGAGCAGTTCTTC.

The chain has TRBV11-3 and TRBJ2-7; 9 bases are shared with TRBD1. Germline V gene lookup returns CDR1 SGHNT and CDR2 YENEEA. This CDR3 spans 16 amino acids. Germline trimming cut 1 base from V and 1 base from J; bases unmatched to any gene: 5. The chain's CDR3 is CASSLGGQGVSYEQYF. Written as DNA, the CDR3 is TGTGCCAGCAGCTTAGGGGGACAGGGTGTTTCCTACGAGCAGTACTTC.

The rearrangement joins TRBV2 to TRBJ1-5; 7 nucleotides line up with TRBD1. J was trimmed by 0 bases and V by 5 bases; bases with no gene match: 1. Germline CDR1 and CDR2: SNHLY and FYNNEI. The CDR3 is 14 residues long. The CDR3 sequence: CASSWTGSNQPQHF. The CDR3 DNA follows: TGTGCCAGCAGTTGGACAGGTAGCAATCAGCCCCAGCATTTT.

The table lists this clone with a count of one. This sequence joins TRBV5-1 and TRBJ1-1, with D possibly TRBD1 on 6 matching bases. CDR1 is SGHRS, CDR2 YFSETQ, per germline. The V and J ends lost 1 base and 6 bases respectively, with 13 bases between them. This CDR3 has 14 amino acids. Written as DNA, the CDR3 is TGCGCCAGCAGCTTGAGTCAGGGGAAGGCTGAAGCTTTCTTT. Amino acids: CASSLSQGKAEAFF.

The chain is built from TRBV2 and TRBJ2-5, with 7 nucleotides matching TRBD1. J was trimmed by 4 bases and V by 7 bases; bases with no gene match: 9. This CDR3 has 14 amino acids. CDR1 and CDR2 (germline): SNHLY, FYNNEI. Here the CDR3 DNA reads TGTGCCAGCAAACCTGACAGGGTGGGAGAGACCCAGTACTTC. Protein: CASKPDRVGETQYF.

The chain combines TRBV28 with TRBJ2-5; 10 nucleotides line up with TRBD1. The junction had 8 bases not matched to a gene; V was cut back by 4 bases and J by 3 bases. CDR1 MDHEN and CDR2 SYDVKM come from the germline V gene. This CDR3 has 16 amino acids. CDR3 in DNA: TGTGCCAGCAGTTCCCCCGGGACAGGGGAGAAAGAGACCCAGTACTTC. It specifies CASSSPGTGEKETQYF.

The V and J genes are TRBV6-5 and TRBJ1-3, with TRBD1 matching 8 bases. The germline V gene encodes CDR1 MNHEY and CDR2 SVGAGI. V was pared by 0 bases and J by 5 bases, with 6 bases of the junction left unmatched. The CDR3 totals 16 residues. CDR3 sequence: CASSYSKDRERNTIYF. The CDR3 DNA reads TGTGCCAGCAGTTACTCGAAGGACAGGGAGAGAAACACCATATATTTT.

This chain links TRBV5-1 with TRBJ2-1; D is perhaps TRBD2 (6 bases). Germline lookup yields CDR1 SGHRS and CDR2 YFSETQ. The CDR3 is made up of 16 amino acids. Trimming left V 0 bases short and J 7 bases short, with 17 bases between. The CDR3 loop reads CASSLDVGGRGNEQFF. The CDR3 region has the DNA TGCGCCAGCAGCTTGGATGTGGGAGGCCGGGGGAATGAGCAGTTCTTC.

This chain connects TRBV7-2 to TRBJ2-7; 9 nucleotides align to TRBD2. V lost 0 bases and J lost 5; bases outside the gene matches: 5. Germline V lookup: CDR1 SGHTA, CDR2 FQGNSA. This CDR3 is 15 amino acids long. This chain's CDR3 is CASSLASGRLNEQYF. The CDR3 DNA is TGTGCCAGCAGCTTAGCAAGCGGGAGGCTGAACGAGCAGTACTTC.

The chain joins TRBV5-5 to TRBJ1-1; TRBD1 might be the D (6 bases). CDR3 length: 14 amino acids. From germline, CDR1 is SGHKS and CDR2 YYEKEE (reference sequence). Trimming removed 0 bases at V and 0 bases at J, with 6 bases between. As DNA, the CDR3 is TGTGCCAGCAGCTTGGACAGGGTGAACACTGAAGCTTTCTTT. This translates into CASSLDRVNTEAFF.

This clone appeared a single time. This chain connects TRBV5-1 to TRBJ1-3; 10 bases align to TRBD1. The V segment lost 4 bases and the J segment 3 bases; nucleotides outside the gene matches: 7. Germline assignment: CDR1 SGHRS and CDR2 YFSETQ. The CDR3 has 16 residues. The CDR3 loop reads CASSRLDRGLGNTIYF. The CDR3 DNA is TGCGCCAGCAGCCGACTAGACAGGGGGCTTGGAAACACCATATATTTT. The full variable domain, in which reference TRBV5-1 and TRBJ1-3 provide the parts outside the CDR3, is KAGVTQTPRYLIKTRGQQVTLSCSPISGHRSVSWYQQTPGQGLQFLFEYFSETQRNKGNFPGRFSGRQFSNSRSEMNVSTLELGDSALYLCASSRLDRGLGNTIYFGEGSWLTVV.

This clone came up a few times. V gene TRBV28 combines with J gene TRBJ2-7, with a tentative D call TRBD1 (5 bases). Germline CDR1 reads MDHEN; CDR2 reads SYDVKM. This CDR3 comprises 15 residues. V gave up 1 base and J gave up 2 bases, with 12 bases separating them. The CDR3 reads CASSLLSAGPYEQYF. CDR3 nucleotide sequence: TGTGCCAGCAGTTTATTATCGGCAGGGCCCTACGAGCAGTACTTC. Supplemented by reference TRBV28 and TRBJ2-7, the full variable domain reads DVKVTQSSRYLVKRTGEKVFLECVQDMDHENMFWYRQDPGLGLRLIYFSYDVKMKEKGDIPEGYSVSREKKERFSLILESASTNQTSMYLCASSLLSAGPYEQYFGPGTRLTVT.

This rearrangement joins TRBV5-4 to TRBJ1-4, with 9 bases that match TRBD1. Per germline, CDR1 SGHNT and CDR2 YYREEE (reference sequence). The length of the CDR3 is 15 residues. J lost 4 bases, V lost 4 bases, and 5 bases had no gene match. The CDR3 spells CASSPGTGLNEKLFF. The CDR3 region has the DNA TGTGCCAGCAGCCCCGGGACAGGGCTTAATGAAAAACTGTTTTTT.

The chain combines TRBV11-1 with TRBJ2-5; D might be TRBD2 (6 bases). The CDR3 runs to 15 residues. Trimming shortened V by 5 bases and J by 5 bases, and 18 bases separated the two germline ends. Germline V gene sequence: CDR1 SGHAT, CDR2 FQDESV (reference sequence). The CDR3 is CASSRRDSKGETQYF. CDR3 coding DNA: TGTGCCAGCAGCCGCCGGGACTCAAAGGGGGAGACCCAGTACTTC.

The chain couples TRBV30 to TRBJ2-5; perhaps TRBD2 as D (5 bases). This CDR3 comprises 12 residues. Germline CDR1 reads GTSNPN; CDR2 reads SVGIG (reference sequence). V shed 4 bases and J shed 3 bases, with 9 bases lying between them. The CDR3 region has the DNA TGTGCCTGGAACACCGGGGAAGAGACCCAGTACTTC. It specifies CAWNTGEETQYF.

This clone was found a few times. V is TRBV5-4 and J is TRBJ1-2; 7 bases align to TRBD1. Germline CDR1 SGHNT, CDR2 YYREEE (reference sequence). CDR3 length: 14 amino acids. Germline trimming cut 1 base from V and 8 bases from J; bases unmatched to any gene: 8. The CDR3 loop is CASSLMTGKKGYTF. The CDR3 DNA reads TGTGCCAGCAGCTTGATGACAGGGAAGAAAGGCTACACCTTC.

The gene calls are TRBV11-3 and TRBJ2-2; TRBD2 is a possible D gene (5 bases). The CDR3 runs to 14 residues. Germline CDR1 reads SGHNT; CDR2 reads YENEEA. V gave up 5 bases and J gave up 5 bases, with 12 bases separating them. CDR3 residues: CASSHSVGTGELFF. The DNA for the CDR3 is TGTGCCAGCAGCCATAGCGTGGGTACCGGGGAGCTGTTTTTT. The full variable domain, rest sourced from reference TRBV11-3 and TRBJ2-2, is EAGVVQSPRYKIIEKKQPVAFWCNPISGHNTLYWYLQNLGQGPELLIRYENEEAVDDSQLPKDRFSAERLKGVDSTLKIQPAELGDSAVYLCASSHSVGTGELFFGEGSRLTVL.

The table lists this clone with a few counts. This rearrangement joins TRBV4-1 to TRBJ2-3, with TRBD2 matching 9 bases. This CDR3 has 17 amino acids. The V segment lost 4 bases and the J segment 1 base; nucleotides outside the gene matches: 9. CDR1 and CDR2 from the germline V gene are MGHRA and YSYEKL. The chain's CDR3 is CASSPTIAGVGTDTQYF. The CDR3 coding sequence is TGCGCCAGCAGCCCGACCATAGCGGGGGTGGGCACAGATACGCAGTATTTT.

The CDR3 DNA sequence: TGTGCCAGCAGTTCAGGGCTGGAGACTTTCTTT. This translates into CASSSGLETFF. The chain has TRBV27 and TRBJ1-1; perhaps TRBD1 as D (5 bases). The germline gives CDR1 MNHEY, CDR2 SMNVEV (reference sequence). This CDR3 comprises 11 residues. V lost 4 bases and J 12 bases, leaving 12 bases between the germline ends.

J is TRBJ2-3 and V is TRBV19, with TRBD1 as a possible D gene (6 bases). The V gene's germline CDR1 is LNHDA and CDR2 SQIVND (reference sequence). With 10 bases removed from V and 8 bases from J, the gap between germline ends came to 16 bases. The CDR3 is 12 residues long. The CDR3 here is CATGQLSGTQYF. In DNA form, the CDR3 reads TGTGCCACCGGACAGCTCTCTGGTACGCAGTATTTT. Variable domain in full (rest from reference TRBV19 and TRBJ2-3): DGGITQSPKYLFRKEGQNVTLSCEQNLNHDAMYWYRQDPGQGLRLIYYSQIVNDFQKGDIAEGYSVSREKKESFPLTVTSAQKNPTAFYLCATGQLSGTQYFGPGTRLTVL.

The chain employs TRBV5-1 and TRBJ2-1; 10 nucleotides agree with TRBD2. The length of the CDR3 is 17 residues. Germline CDR1 is SGHRS and CDR2 is YFSETQ. The V gene end was trimmed by 4 bases and the J gene end by 8 bases; junction bases not matched to a gene: 15. This CDR3 is CASSLTSGSSGSYEQFF. CDR3 in DNA: TGCGCCAGCAGCCTTACGTCTGGGTCTAGCGGGAGCTATGAGCAGTTCTTC.

CDR3 DNA sequence: TGTGCCAGCAGTTTTTCGGATGAGCAGTTCTTC. It is translated as CASSFSDEQFF. The chain joins TRBV27 to TRBJ2-1; D unclear. CDR3 size: 11 residues. Looked up from germline, CDR1 is MNHEY and CDR2 is SMNVEV (reference sequence). Between the trimmed V and J ends, which lost 3 bases and 8 bases, there was a span of 5 bases.

V and J are TRBV5-6 and TRBJ1-3; D remains unclear. CDR1 is SGHDT, CDR2 YYEEEE, per germline. This CDR3 comprises 13 residues. V was trimmed by 2 bases and J by 1 base, leaving 4 bases between them. The CDR3 here is CASSFGSGNTIYF. CDR3 sequence (DNA): TGTGCCAGCAGCTTCGGGTCTGGAAACACCATATATTTT.

This chain connects TRBV1 to TRBJ2-7; the table's D call, TRBD1, was not checked against the DNA. TRBV1 is a listed pseudogene. This CDR3 comprises 18 residues. The CDR3 DNA reads as TGCACCAGCAGCCAAGATTTGGAGCCAAGATATTACAGGATCGAGCAGTACTTC. Translation: CTSSQDLEPRYYRIEQYF.

The J gene is TRBJ2-7, the V gene TRBV14; D is unclear. The CDR3 spans 17 residues. In germline, CDR1 is SGHDN, CDR2 FVKESK. V gave up 0 bases and J gave up 1 base, with 16 bases separating them. The CDR3 bases are TGTGCCAGCAGCCAAGACGCCCAGCGATATACTTCCTACGAGCAGTACTTC. Its protein product is CASSQDAQRYTSYEQYF.

V and J are TRBV7-3 and TRBJ2-1; 14 bases line up with TRBD2. The V segment lost 5 bases and the J segment 7 bases; nucleotides outside the gene matches: 7. Germline V gene lookup returns CDR1 SGHTA and CDR2 FQGTGA. CDR3 length equals 16 residues. The CDR3 DNA follows: TGTGCCAGCAGCAAGACTAGCGGGAGGGCGGAGAATGAGCAGTTCTTC. Protein sequence: CASSKTSGRAENEQFF.